Presented here are 14 T cell receptor beta chains from one specimen sequenced in a study of blood T cell repertoires in COVID-19. Sequencing used immunoSEQ multiplex PCR; TCRdb keeps in-frame clones, though not all of them. Of around 300,000 clones listed, just under 90% are singletons. Sequencing was carried out using PBMCs or T cells enriched from blood (not recorded which). The receptor set was obtained from a woman aged 55-69 years who had recovered from COVID-19.

V is TRBV9 and J is TRBJ2-3, with 8 bases that match TRBD1. CDR3 size: 17 residues. CDR1 and CDR2 (germline): SGDLS, YYNGEE. V gave up 4 bases and J gave up 3 bases; unmatched junction bases: 13. This CDR3 reads CASSPSFGTGGTDTQYF. DNA of the CDR3: TGTGCCAGCAGCCCTAGCTTCGGGACAGGAGGGACAGATACGCAGTATTTT.

V usage is TRBV10-3 and J usage is TRBJ2-3; D might be TRBD2 (6 bases). CDR1 is ENHRY, CDR2 SYGVKD, per germline. The CDR3 spans 16 residues. V was shortened by 7 bases and J by 0 bases, with 17 bases between the two germline ends. CDR3 region: CAIKPSSGLSTDTQYF. In DNA, the CDR3 is TGTGCCATCAAACCCTCGAGCGGGCTAAGCACAGATACGCAGTATTTT.

The rearrangement uses TRBV28 and TRBJ2-1, with 10 bases identical to TRBD2. The V segment lost 1 base and the J segment 8 bases; nucleotides outside the gene matches: 23. The length of the CDR3 is 21 residues. CDR1 MDHEN and CDR2 SYDVKM come from the germline V gene. The DNA for the CDR3 is TGTGCCAGCAGTTTATTTTCGGGATGGCTAGCGGGAGAGGGATTGGCTTATGAGCAGTTCTTC. Amino acid sequence: CASSLFSGWLAGEGLAYEQFF.

This clone was seen more than once but under ten times. J is TRBJ2-7 and V is TRBV6-2 or TRBV6-3; 7 bases fit TRBD2. Germline-derived CDR1 and CDR2 are MNHEY and SVGEGT. The length of the CDR3 is 15 residues. V lost 7 bases and J lost 3; bases outside the gene matches: 12. In DNA form, the CDR3 reads TGTGCCAGCAACCCCTGGGGGACTAACTACTACGAGCAGTACTTC. Translated, it gives CASNPWGTNYYEQYF.

The chain carries TRBV6-6 and TRBJ2-2, with D possibly being TRBD1 (6 bases). V shed 6 bases and J shed 6 bases, with 20 bases lying between them. Germline assignment: CDR1 MNHNY and CDR2 SVGAGI (reference sequence). The CDR3 runs 16 residues. The CDR3: CASSHTGSGLPGELFF. CDR3 DNA sequence: TGTGCCAGCAGCCATACAGGGTCCGGATTACCCGGGGAGCTGTTTTTT.

This sequence joins TRBV5-1 and TRBJ1-1; D is possibly TRBD1 (5 bases). Germline CDR1 and CDR2: SGHRS and YFSETQ. V lost 4 bases to trimming and J lost 2 bases, with 15 bases between them. This CDR3 is built from 15 residues. CDR3 in amino acids: CASSTPGGINTEAFF. CDR3 in DNA: TGCGCCAGCAGCACCCCGGGGGGAATAAACACTGAAGCTTTCTTT.

In DNA form, the CDR3 reads TGTGCCAGCAGTTACTCTACGCAGGGGACTGGAAACACCATATATTTT. The encoded protein is CASSYSTQGTGNTIYF. The rearrangement uses TRBV6-6 and TRBJ1-3; tentative D call: TRBD1 (6 bases). Trimming cost V 0 bases and J 2 bases, with 11 bases left between them. CDR1 is MNHNY and CDR2 is SVGAGI in the germline V gene (reference sequence). The CDR3 consists of 16 residues.

The chain employs TRBV4-2 and TRBJ1-6; D is undetermined. The CDR3 contains 12 residues. Trimming stripped 6 bases from V and 8 bases from J, with 8 bases between. Per germline, CDR1 LGHNA and CDR2 YNFKEQ. DNA for the CDR3: TGTGCCAGCAGAAACAGAGATTCACCCCTCCACTTT. Amino acids: CASRNRDSPLHF.

This clone showed up just a few times. The chain employs TRBV5-6 and TRBJ2-7; 7 nucleotides align to TRBD1. The V segment lost 0 bases and the J segment 3 bases; nucleotides outside the gene matches: 3. Germline V gene lookup returns CDR1 SGHDT and CDR2 YYEEEE. The CDR3 covers 14 residues. For the CDR3, the DNA is TGTGCCAGCAGCTTGGCGGGACAGATCTACGAGCAGTACTTC. Translating it yields CASSLAGQIYEQYF.

V gene TRBV1 combines with J gene TRBJ2-2; no DNA check was done on the table's D call, TRBD2. TRBV1 is flagged as a pseudogene. The CDR3 extends over 19 amino acids. The DNA of the CDR3 is TGCACCAGCAGCCGACTAGCGGGGGCCGACCCCCGAGGGACCGGGGAGCTGTTTTTT. Amino acids: CTSSRLAGADPRGTGELFF.

This chain joins TRBV11-2 and TRBJ2-1, with 9 bases identical to TRBD2. The CDR3 spans 12 residues. Germline V gene lookup returns CDR1 SGHAT and CDR2 FQNNGV. The junction had 8 bases not matched to a gene; V was cut back by 8 bases and J by 12 bases. The CDR3 DNA sequence: TGTGCCAGCGGAGCGGGGGGCTGGAGGCAGTTCTTC. Translating it yields CASGAGGWRQFF.

The V call is TRBV18, the J call TRBJ2-7, with D perhaps TRBD1 (6 bases). The V end lost 3 bases, the J end lost 5 bases, and 14 bases lay between the germline ends. The CDR3 extends over 14 amino acids. Germline V CDR1 and CDR2: KGHSH, LQKENI. The chain's CDR3 is CASSPLGGVDEQYF. In nucleotides, the CDR3 is TGTGCCAGCTCACCGCTAGGGGGAGTAGACGAGCAGTACTTC.

The chain carries TRBV7-2 and TRBJ1-5; D is uncertain. This CDR3 is 14 amino acids long. Germline-derived CDR1 and CDR2 are SGHTA and FQGNSA. Trimming took off 1 base at V and 6 bases at J, with 10 bases between the two ends. The CDR3 is CASSLDWAGQPQHF. The DNA of the CDR3 is TGTGCCAGCAGCTTAGATTGGGCGGGTCAGCCCCAGCATTTT.

The rearrangement links TRBV28 to TRBJ2-7; 7 positions match TRBD2. The CDR3 length is 15 residues. V lost 5 bases and J lost 0; bases outside the gene matches: 7. Germline CDR1 is MDHEN and CDR2 is SYDVKM. CDR3 sequence reads: CASSPRGGSSYEQYF. For the CDR3, the DNA is TGTGCCAGCAGTCCCCGGGGCGGGAGCTCCTACGAGCAGTACTTC.